The rows below give T cell receptor beta chains drawn from one sample of a study of T-cell reconstitution after alpha-beta-depleted transplantation in children. TCRdb used MiXCR to reprocess the PCR reads, holding one entry per CDR3 protein. The sample yields 700,000 to 950,000 distinct CDR3 sequences, about 16% seen once. Material: PBMCs, mostly from graft donor cells, obtained 360 days after TCRalphabeta/CD19-depleted stem cell transplant. These receptor sequences come from a male patient under 18 who had a stem cell transplant for acute lymphoblastic leukemia, so the T cells may come from the graft donor. Both conserved end residues are trimmed from each CDR3. Clone size is given for some rows only: seen once, a few or many times, or a class if the clone is expanded.

j_call | v_call | clone_size | cdr3_aa
TRBJ2-1 | TRBV5-1 | few | ASSFPPRAYNEQF
TRBJ2-5 | TRBV7-9 | NA | ASSLAYAGRPAQY
TRBJ2-7 | TRBV18 | NA | ASSVWDSSYEQY
TRBJ2-7 | TRBV12-3/TRBV12-4 | many | ASKLAGELHEQY
TRBJ2-3 | TRBV24-1 | many | ATSSADTQY
TRBJ2-2 | TRBV27 | few | ATKITGELF
TRBJ2-5 | TRBV7-2 | NA | ASSHSGGRRETQY
TRBJ2-3 | TRBV9 | NA | ASSTHLAGDTQY
TRBJ2-6 | TRBV18 | NA | ASSVYRAGANVLT
TRBJ2-1 | TRBV5-1 | many | ASSFLPGRPNNEQF
TRBJ2-5 | TRBV4-1 | NA | ASSRLTSSQETQY
TRBJ2-7 | TRBV7-9 | NA | ASSLWDGAHYEQY
TRBJ1-1 | TRBV12-3/TRBV12-4 | few | ASRAGGGRYAF
TRBJ1-1 | TRBV12-3/TRBV12-4 | few | ASSTQPGEIGTEAF
TRBJ2-3 | TRBV5-1 | NA | ASSLDSGSSSDTQY
TRBJ2-7 | TRBV12-5 | NA | ASGLAQGQISYEQY
TRBJ2-1 | TRBV29-1 | once | SVVGGRTNEQF
TRBJ2-1 | TRBV7-6 | few | ASSYPGDSEQF
TRBJ2-7 | TRBV20-1 | NA | SARAGTSTEQY
TRBJ2-2 | TRBV27 | NA | ASSLHLDGELF
TRBJ1-5 | TRBV6-1 | few | ASTDGPRRNQPQH
TRBJ2-1 | TRBV7-9 | NA | ASSSGLAGGKYNEQF
TRBJ2-7 | TRBV29-1 | NA | SVEGQGIYEQY
TRBJ2-3 | TRBV12-3/TRBV12-4 | NA | ASTKTSGATDTQY
TRBJ2-5 | TRBV12-3/TRBV12-4 | NA | ASSFGMGETQY
TRBJ1-4 | TRBV5-1 | few | ASSLKRATNEKLF
TRBJ2-7 | TRBV7-6 | NA | ASSQRPRGTPYEQY
TRBJ2-7 | TRBV20-1 | few | SARSGHHYEQY
TRBJ2-3 | TRBV2 | NA | ASSLQGMRDTQY
TRBJ1-2 | TRBV2 | NA | AISFPKARDSRNYGYT
TRBJ2-2 | TRBV5-6 | NA | ASSLEGGHGGELF
TRBJ2-1 | TRBV30 | few | AWSQGQGPYNEQF
TRBJ2-2 | TRBV20-1 | few | SAPDRTGELF
TRBJ1-1 | TRBV29-1 | NA | SVGVLRDGPRAF
TRBJ2-7 | TRBV28 | few | ASSSPGTRSSYEQY
TRBJ2-1 | TRBV10-2 | many | ATQVEWASYNEQF
TRBJ2-7 | TRBV2 | few | ATTFDPSWQY
TRBJ2-5 | TRBV6-5 | NA | ASSYSGGETQY
TRBJ2-7 | TRBV5-1 | NA | ASSLDGSGYEQY
TRBJ2-7 | TRBV10-3 | NA | AISGGQGRTSYEQY
TRBJ2-7 | TRBV2 | few | ASNMRGTGAPFTYEQY
TRBJ2-1 | TRBV4-1 | NA | ASSHGPGLNEQF